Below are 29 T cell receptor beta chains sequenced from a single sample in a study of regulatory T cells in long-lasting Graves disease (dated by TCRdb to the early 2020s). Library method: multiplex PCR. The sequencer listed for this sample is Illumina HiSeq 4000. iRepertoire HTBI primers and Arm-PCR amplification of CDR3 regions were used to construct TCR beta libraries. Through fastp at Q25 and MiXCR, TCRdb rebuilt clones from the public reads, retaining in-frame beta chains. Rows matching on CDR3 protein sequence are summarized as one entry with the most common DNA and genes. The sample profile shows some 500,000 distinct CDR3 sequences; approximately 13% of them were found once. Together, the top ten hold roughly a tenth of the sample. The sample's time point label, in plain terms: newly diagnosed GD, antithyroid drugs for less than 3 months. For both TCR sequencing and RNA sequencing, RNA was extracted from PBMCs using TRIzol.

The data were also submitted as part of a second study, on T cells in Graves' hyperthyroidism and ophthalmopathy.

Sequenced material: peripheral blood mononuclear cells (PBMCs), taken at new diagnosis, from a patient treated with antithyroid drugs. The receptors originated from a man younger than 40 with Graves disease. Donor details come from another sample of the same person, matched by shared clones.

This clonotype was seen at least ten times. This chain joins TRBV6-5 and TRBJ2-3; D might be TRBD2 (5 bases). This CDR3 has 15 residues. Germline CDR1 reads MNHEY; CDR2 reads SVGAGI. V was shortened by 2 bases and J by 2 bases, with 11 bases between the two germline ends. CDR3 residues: CASSYTSGLTDTQYF. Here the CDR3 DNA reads TGTGCCAGCAGTTACACCAGCGGCCTCACAGATACGCAGTATTTT.

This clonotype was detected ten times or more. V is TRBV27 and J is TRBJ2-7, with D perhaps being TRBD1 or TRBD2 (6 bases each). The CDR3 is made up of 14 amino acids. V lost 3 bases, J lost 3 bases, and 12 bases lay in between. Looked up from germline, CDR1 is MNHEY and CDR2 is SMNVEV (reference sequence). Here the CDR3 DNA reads TGTGCCAGCAGTTTTAGGGGGGATCGCTACGAGCAGTACTTC. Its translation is CASSFRGDRYEQYF.

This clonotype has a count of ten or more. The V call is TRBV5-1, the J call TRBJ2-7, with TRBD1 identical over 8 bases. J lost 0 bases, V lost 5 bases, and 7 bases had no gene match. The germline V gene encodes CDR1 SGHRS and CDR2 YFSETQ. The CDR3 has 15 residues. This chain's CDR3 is CASRQHGTGSYEQYF. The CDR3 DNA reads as TGCGCCAGCAGACAACACGGGACAGGCTCCTACGAGCAGTACTTC.

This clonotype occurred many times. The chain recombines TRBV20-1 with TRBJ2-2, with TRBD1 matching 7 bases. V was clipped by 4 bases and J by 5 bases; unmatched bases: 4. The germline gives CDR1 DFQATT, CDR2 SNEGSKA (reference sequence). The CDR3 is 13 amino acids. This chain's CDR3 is CSANLQGTGELFF. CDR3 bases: TGCAGTGCTAACCTACAGGGGACCGGGGAGCTGTTTTTT.

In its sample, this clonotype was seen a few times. CDR3 residues: CASSQGWDAFF. Here the CDR3 DNA reads TGTGCCAGCAGCCAAGGGTGGGACGCGTTCTTC. This rearrangement joins TRBV7-2 to TRBJ2-1; D may match TRBD1 or TRBD2 (5 bases each). Germline V lookup: CDR1 SGHTA, CDR2 FQGNSA. This CDR3 has 11 amino acids. Trimming removed 5 bases from V and 15 bases from J, with 14 bases in between.

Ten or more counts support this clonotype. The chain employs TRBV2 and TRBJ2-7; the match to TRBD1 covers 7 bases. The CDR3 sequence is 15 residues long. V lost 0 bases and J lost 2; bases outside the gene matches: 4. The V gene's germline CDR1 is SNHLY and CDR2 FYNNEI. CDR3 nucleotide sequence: TGTGCCAGCAGTGAAGCTATGAGGGGGCCCTACGAGCAGTACTTC. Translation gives CASSEAMRGPYEQYF.

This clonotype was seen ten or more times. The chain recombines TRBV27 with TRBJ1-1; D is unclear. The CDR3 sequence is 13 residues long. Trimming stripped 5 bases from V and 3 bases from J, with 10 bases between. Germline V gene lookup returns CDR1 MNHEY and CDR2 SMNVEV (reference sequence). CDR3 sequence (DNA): TGTGCCAGCAGTACCAGAATGGACACTGAAGCTTTCTTT. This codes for CASSTRMDTEAFF.

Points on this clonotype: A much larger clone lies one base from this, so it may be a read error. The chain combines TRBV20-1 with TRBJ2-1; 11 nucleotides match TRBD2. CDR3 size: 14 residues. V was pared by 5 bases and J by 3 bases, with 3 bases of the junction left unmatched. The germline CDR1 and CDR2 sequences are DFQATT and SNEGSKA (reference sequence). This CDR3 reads CSAGGTSGYNEQFF. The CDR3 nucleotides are TGCAGTGCTGGAGGGACTAGCGGCTACAATGAGCAGTTCTTC.

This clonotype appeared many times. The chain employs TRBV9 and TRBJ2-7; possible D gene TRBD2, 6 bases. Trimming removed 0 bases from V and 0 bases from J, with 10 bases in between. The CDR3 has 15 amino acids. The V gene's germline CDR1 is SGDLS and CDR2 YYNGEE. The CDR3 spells CASSVGGVVSYEQYF. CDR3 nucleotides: TGTGCCAGCAGCGTAGGGGGGGTAGTCTCCTACGAGCAGTACTTC.

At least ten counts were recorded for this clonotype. The CDR3 loop is CASSATTANTGELFF. In DNA form, the CDR3 reads TGTGCCAGCAGCGCCACGACAGCAAACACCGGGGAGCTGTTTTTT. The chain couples TRBV9 to TRBJ2-2; perhaps TRBD1 as D (5 bases). The ends were cut back, 3 bases at V and 2 bases at J, with 11 bases in the middle. This CDR3 contains 15 residues. Per the germline V gene, CDR1 is SGDLS and CDR2 is YYNGEE.

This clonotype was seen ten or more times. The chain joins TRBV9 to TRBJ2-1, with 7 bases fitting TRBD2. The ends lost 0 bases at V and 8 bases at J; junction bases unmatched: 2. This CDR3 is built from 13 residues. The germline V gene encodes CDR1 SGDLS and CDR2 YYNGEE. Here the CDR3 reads CASSVGGGDEQFF. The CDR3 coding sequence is TGTGCCAGCAGCGTAGGGGGAGGGGATGAGCAGTTCTTC.

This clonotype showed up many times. The CDR3 region has the DNA TGTGCCAGCAGCTTATTCCATCAAATCTCCTACGAGCAGTACTTC. Its translation is CASSLFHQISYEQYF. V is TRBV7-2 and J is TRBJ2-7; unclear D gene. This CDR3 is built from 15 residues. Germline V gives CDR1 SGHTA, CDR2 FQGNSA. V was shortened by 2 bases and J by 0 bases, with 11 bases between the two germline ends.

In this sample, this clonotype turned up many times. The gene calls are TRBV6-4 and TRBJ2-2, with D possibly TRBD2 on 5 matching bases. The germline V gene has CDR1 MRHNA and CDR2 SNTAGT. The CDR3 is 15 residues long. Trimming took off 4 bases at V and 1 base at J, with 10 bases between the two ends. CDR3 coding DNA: TGTGCCAGCAGTGCTGTAAGCGGGAACACCGGGGAGCTGTTTTTT. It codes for CASSAVSGNTGELFF.

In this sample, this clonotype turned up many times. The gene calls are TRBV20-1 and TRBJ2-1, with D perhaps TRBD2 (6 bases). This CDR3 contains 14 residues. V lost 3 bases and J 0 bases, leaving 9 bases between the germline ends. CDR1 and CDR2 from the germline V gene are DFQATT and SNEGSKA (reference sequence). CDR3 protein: CSARAGSSYNEQFF. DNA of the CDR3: TGCAGTGCTAGGGCGGGGAGCTCCTACAATGAGCAGTTCTTC.

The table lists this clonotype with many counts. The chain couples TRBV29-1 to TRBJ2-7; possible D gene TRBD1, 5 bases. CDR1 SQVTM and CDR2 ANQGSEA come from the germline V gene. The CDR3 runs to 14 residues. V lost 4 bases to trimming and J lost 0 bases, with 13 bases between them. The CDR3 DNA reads TGCAGCGTTGCTGGGGCCCCCAGCTCCTACGAGCAGTACTTC. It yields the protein CSVAGAPSSYEQYF.

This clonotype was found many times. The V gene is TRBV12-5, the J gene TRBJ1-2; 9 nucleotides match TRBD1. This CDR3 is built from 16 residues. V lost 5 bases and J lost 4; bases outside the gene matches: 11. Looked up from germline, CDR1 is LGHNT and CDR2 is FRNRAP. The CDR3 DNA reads TGTGCTAGTGGTCCCACAGGGGGCAAGGGCGGCTATGGCTACACCTTC. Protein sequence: CASGPTGGKGGYGYTF. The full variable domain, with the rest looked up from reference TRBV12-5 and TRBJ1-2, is DARVTQTPRHKVTEMGQEVTMRCQPILGHNTVFWYRQTMMQGLELLAYFRNRAPLDDSGMPKDRFSAEMPDATLATLKIQPSEPRDSAVYFCASGPTGGKGGYGYTFGSGTRLTVV.

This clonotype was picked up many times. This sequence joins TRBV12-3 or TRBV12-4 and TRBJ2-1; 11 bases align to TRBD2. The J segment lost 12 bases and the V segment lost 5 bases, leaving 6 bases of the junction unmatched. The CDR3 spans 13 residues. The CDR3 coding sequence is TGTGCCAGCAGTATAAGACTAGCGGGATTGCAGTTCTTC. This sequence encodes CASSIRLAGLQFF.

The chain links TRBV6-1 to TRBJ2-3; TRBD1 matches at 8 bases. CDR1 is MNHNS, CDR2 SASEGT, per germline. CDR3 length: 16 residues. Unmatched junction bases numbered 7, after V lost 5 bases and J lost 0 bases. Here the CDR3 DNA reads TGTGCCAGCAGTCTTAGGGGACAGGATAGCACAGATACGCAGTATTTT. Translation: CASSLRGQDSTDTQYF.

CDR3 sequence reads: CASSLSGGPQETQYF. The CDR3, as DNA: TGTGCCAGCAGCTTATCAGGGGGGCCTCAAGAGACCCAGTACTTC. The chain uses TRBV7-8 and TRBJ2-5; tentatively, D is TRBD1 (7 bases). CDR3 length equals 15 residues. Germline CDR1 and CDR2: SGHVS and FQNEAQ. V was pared by 2 bases and J by 2 bases, with 12 bases between.

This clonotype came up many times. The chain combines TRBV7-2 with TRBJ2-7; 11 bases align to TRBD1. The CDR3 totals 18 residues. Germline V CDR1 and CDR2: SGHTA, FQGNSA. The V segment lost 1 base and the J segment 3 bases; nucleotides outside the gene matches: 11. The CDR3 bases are TGTGCCAGCAGCTTAGGAGGACAGGGGGCCCGCCCCCTCTACGAGCAGTACTTC. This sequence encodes CASSLGGQGARPLYEQYF.

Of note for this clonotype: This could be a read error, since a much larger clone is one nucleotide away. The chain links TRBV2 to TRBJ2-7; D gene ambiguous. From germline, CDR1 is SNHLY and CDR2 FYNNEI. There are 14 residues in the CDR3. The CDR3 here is CASSLGVTSYEQCF. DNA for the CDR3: TGTGCCAGCAGCTTAGGCGTTACCTCCTACGAGCAGTGCTTC.

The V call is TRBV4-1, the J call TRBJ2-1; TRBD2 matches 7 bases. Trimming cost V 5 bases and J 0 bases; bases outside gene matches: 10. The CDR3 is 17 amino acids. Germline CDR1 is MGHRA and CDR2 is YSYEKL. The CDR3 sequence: CASSDLPSGSSYNEQFF. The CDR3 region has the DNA TGCGCCAGCAGCGATCTTCCTAGCGGTAGCTCCTACAATGAGCAGTTCTTC.

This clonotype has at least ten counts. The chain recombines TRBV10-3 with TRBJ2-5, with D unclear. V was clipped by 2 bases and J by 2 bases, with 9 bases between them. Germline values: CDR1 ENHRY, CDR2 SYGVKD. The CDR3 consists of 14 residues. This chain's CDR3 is CAISEGSTQETQYF. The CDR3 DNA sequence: TGTGCCATCAGTGAGGGCAGTACACAAGAGACCCAGTACTTC.

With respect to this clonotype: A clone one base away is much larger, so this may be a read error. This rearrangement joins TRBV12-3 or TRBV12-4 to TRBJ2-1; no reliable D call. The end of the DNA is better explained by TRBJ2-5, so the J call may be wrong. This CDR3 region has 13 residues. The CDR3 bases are TGTGCCAGCAGTTTGCTTTCCCAAGAGACCCAGTACTTC. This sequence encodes CASSLLSQETQYF.

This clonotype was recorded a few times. In nucleotides, the CDR3 is TGTGCCAGTAGACGAGGCAGTGGGTCCTACGAGCAGTACTTC. Its protein product is CASRRGSGSYEQYF. The gene calls are TRBV19 and TRBJ2-7, with unresolved D. V was shortened by 6 bases and J by 1 base, with 13 bases between the two germline ends. The CDR3 loop spans 14 amino acids. Germline V CDR1 and CDR2: LNHDA, SQIVND (reference sequence).

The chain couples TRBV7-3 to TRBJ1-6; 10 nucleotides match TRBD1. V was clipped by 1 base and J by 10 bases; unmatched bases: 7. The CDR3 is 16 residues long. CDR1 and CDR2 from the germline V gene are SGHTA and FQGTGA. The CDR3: CASSLSGTGDGSPLHF. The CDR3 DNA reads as TGTGCCAGCAGCTTAAGCGGGACAGGGGATGGCTCACCCCTCCACTTT.

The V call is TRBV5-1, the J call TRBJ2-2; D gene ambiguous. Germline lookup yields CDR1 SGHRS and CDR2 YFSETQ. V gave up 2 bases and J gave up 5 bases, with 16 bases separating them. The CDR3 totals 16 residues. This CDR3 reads CASSLKISPPTGELFF. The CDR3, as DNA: TGCGCCAGCAGCTTAAAAATATCGCCCCCAACCGGGGAGCTGTTTTTT.

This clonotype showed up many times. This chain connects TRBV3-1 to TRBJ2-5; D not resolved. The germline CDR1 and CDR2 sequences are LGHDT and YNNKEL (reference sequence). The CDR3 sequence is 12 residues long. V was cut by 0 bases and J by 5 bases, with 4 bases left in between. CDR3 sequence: CASSQDVETQYF. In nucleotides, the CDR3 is TGTGCCAGCAGCCAAGATGTGGAGACCCAGTACTTC.

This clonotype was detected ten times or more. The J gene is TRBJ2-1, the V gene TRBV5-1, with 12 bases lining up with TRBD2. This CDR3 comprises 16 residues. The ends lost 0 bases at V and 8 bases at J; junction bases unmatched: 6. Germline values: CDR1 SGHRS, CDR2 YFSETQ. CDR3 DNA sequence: TGCGCCAGCAGCTTGGAATTGGCTAGCGGGGGGGATGAGCAGTTCTTC. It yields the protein CASSLELASGGDEQFF.